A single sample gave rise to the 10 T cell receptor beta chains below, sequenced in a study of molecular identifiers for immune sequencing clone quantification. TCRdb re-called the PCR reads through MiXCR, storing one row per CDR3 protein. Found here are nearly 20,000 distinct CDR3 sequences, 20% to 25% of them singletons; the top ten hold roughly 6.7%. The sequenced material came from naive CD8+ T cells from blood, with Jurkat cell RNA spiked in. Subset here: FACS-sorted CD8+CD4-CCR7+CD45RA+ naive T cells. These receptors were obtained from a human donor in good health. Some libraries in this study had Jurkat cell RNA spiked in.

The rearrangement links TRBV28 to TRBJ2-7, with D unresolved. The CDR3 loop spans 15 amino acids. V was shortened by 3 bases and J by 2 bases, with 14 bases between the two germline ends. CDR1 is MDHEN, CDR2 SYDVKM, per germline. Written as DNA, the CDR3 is TGTGCCAGCAGTTTCTCTGCAGGTTATACCTACGAGCAGTACTTC. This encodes CASSFSAGYTYEQYF.

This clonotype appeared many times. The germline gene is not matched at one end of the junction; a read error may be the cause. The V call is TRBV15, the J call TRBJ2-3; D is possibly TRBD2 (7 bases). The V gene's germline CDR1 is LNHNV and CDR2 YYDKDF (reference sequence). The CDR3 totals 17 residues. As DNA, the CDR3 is TGTGCCACCAGCAGACAAGGGGGAGCGGGAAGCACAGATACGCAGTACTTT. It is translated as CATSRQGGAGSTDTQYF.

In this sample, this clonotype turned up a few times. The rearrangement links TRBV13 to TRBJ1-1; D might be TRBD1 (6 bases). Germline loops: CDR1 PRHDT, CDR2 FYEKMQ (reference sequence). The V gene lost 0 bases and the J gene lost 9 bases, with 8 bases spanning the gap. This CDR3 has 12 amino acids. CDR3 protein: CASSLGRGKAFF. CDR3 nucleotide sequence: TGTGCCAGCAGCTTAGGCAGGGGTAAAGCTTTCTTT.

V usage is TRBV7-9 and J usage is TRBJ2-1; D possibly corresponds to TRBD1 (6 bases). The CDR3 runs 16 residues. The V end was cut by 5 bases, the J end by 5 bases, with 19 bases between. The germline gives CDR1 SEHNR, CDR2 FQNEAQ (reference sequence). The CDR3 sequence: CASSTVAVGAHNEQFF. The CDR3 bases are TGTGCCAGCAGCACTGTCGCGGTGGGGGCACACAATGAGCAGTTCTTC.

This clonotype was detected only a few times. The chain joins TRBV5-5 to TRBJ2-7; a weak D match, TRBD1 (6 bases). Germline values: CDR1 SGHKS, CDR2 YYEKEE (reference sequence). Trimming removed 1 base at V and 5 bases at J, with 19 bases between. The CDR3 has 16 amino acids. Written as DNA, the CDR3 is TGTGCCAGCAGCTTGCCGGCAGGGGAAGGGTTGGACGAGCAGTACTTC. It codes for CASSLPAGEGLDEQYF. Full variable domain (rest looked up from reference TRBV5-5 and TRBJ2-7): DAGVTQSPTHLIKTRGQQVTLRCSPISGHKSVSWYQQVLGQGPQFIFQYYEKEERGRGNFPDRFSARQFPNYSSELNVNALLLGDSALYLCASSLPAGEGLDEQYFGPGTRLTVT.

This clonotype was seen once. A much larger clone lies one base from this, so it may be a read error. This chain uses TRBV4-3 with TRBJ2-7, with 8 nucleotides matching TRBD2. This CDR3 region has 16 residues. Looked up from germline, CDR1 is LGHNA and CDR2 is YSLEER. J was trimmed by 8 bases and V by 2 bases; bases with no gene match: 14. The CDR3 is CASSQSVPGGGHKQYF. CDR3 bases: TGCGCCAGCAGCCAATCGGTCCCGGGGGGGGGGCACAAGCAGTACTTC.

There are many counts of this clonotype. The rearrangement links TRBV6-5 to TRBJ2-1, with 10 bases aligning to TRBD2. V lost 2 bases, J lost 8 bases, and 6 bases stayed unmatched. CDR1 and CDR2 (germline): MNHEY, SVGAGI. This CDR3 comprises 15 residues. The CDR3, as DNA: TGTGCCAGCAGTTACGTGGCTAGCGGGAGCGATGAGCAGTTCTTC. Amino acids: CASSYVASGSDEQFF.

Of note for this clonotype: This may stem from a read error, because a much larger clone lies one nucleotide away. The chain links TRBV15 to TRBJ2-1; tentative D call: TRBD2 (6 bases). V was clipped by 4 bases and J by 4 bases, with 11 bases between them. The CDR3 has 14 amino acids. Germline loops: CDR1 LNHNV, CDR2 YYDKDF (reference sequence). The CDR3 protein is CATSTPSEYNEQFF. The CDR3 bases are TGTGCCACCAGCACCCCTAGCGAGTACAATGAGCAGTTCTTC. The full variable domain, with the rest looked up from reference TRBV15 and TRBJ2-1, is DAMVIQNPRYQVTQFGKPVTLSCSQTLNHNVMYWYQQKSSQAPKLLFHYYDKDFNNEADTPDNFQSRRPNTSFCFLDIRSPGLGDTAMYLCATSTPSEYNEQFFGPGTRLTVL.

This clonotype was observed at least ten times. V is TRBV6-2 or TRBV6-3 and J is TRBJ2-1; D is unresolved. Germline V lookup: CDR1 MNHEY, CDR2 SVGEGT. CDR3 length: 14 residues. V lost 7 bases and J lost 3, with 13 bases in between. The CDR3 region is CASKSRDYYNEQFF. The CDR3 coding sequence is TGTGCCAGCAAGTCGAGAGATTACTACAATGAGCAGTTCTTC.

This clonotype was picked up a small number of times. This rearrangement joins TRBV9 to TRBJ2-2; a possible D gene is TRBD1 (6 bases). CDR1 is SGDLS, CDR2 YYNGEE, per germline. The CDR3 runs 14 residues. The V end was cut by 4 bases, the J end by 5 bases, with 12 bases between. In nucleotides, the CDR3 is TGTGCCAGCAGCCCAAAAACAGGGACCGGGGAGCTGTTTTTT. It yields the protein CASSPKTGTGELFF.